This TCR beta chain was identified in a study of blood T cell repertoires in COVID-19. Study-wide background: COVID-19 samples from acute and convalescent phases originated in the United States, Italy and Spain. PBMCs, B-cell-depleted T cells, or T cells provided the cDNA or gDNA that made up the material.

Original handling: Estimates of nucleated cell counts were drawn from the amplification of reference gene primers. Measured with immunoSEQ multiplex PCR; TCRdb has only the in-frame clones, and not every one. V and J calls and clone size follow that table, whereas D and trimming were derived from the DNA. Of under 500,000 clones detected, about 85% appear once; the ten largest clones hold roughly 2%. The sequence was collected from a young woman with acute COVID-19. Sequences were obtained from PBMCs or T cells enriched from blood (not recorded which).

CDR3 residues: CASSLARDTGEQYF. The CDR3 DNA is TGCGCCAGCAGCTTGGCCAGGGACACGGGGGAGCAGTACTTC. This chain uses TRBV5-1 with TRBJ2-7, with D possibly TRBD1 on 6 matching bases. The V gene lost 0 bases and the J gene lost 7 bases, with 14 bases spanning the gap. Per germline, CDR1 SGHRS and CDR2 YFSETQ. The CDR3 extends over 14 amino acids.